The clone carrying this T cell receptor (beta chain) has more than one count but fewer than ten. Its matching antigen is unknown. This specimen belongs to a study of spatial heterogeneity in lung cancer. Sample time point: blood at routine non-recurrence follow-up after resection. Whole RNA, isolated from tumor, nontumor lung or frozen PBMC, was sequenced without prior sorting. MiXCR, run by TCRdb on the 5' RACE reads, gives a single entry per CDR3 protein. The data hold 110,000 or so distinct CDR3 sequences, with 11% observed a single time. CDR3 length: 18 residues. The trim removed 5 bases at V and 2 bases at J, leaving 12 bases unmatched. CDR1 SGHRS and CDR2 YFSETQ come from the germline V gene. Study outcomes and limitations: Detection of ubiquitous tumor TCRs in blood was higher at resection than follow-up.

V and J are TRBV5-1 and TRBJ2-6; 8 bases match TRBD1. This specimen was PBMCs, taken at follow-up. The receptor was derived from a female donor with early-stage non-small cell lung cancer. The CDR3 bases are TGCGCCAGCAGGCCGTACCAGGGGGCGCGGGCTGGGGCCAACGTCCTGACTTTC. Encoded protein: CASRPYQGARAGANVLTF.